This T cell receptor (beta chain) originates from a study of T cell responses to AZD1222 COVID-19 vaccine. Study observations and caveats: Among the donors, most were white British and more were female, and clonal diversity was possibly underestimated. Scientists sampled the repertoires only once the peak T cell response had passed.

Notes on this clone: The antigen is unknown.

CDR1 and CDR2 (germline): MNHEY, SMNVEV (reference sequence). CDR3 size: 11 residues. V lost 6 bases, J lost 6 bases, and 9 bases lay in between. Doses given second, at about 4 or about 12 weeks, were pooled. Sequencing used immunoSEQ multiplex PCR; TCRdb keeps in-frame clones, though not all of them. The top ten clones hold 1% to 1.5% of a sample with around 150,000 clones, about nine tenths of them seen once. This receptor was identified in an adult who received the AZD1222 COVID-19 vaccine. This rearrangement joins TRBV27 to TRBJ2-7; D might be TRBD1 or TRBD2, each matching 6 bases. Material: peripheral blood, obtained 28 days after the second AZD1222 dose. CDR3 sequence (DNA): TGTGCCAGCAGGAGGGGGGTCGAGCAGTACTTC. Translating it yields CASRRGVEQYF.